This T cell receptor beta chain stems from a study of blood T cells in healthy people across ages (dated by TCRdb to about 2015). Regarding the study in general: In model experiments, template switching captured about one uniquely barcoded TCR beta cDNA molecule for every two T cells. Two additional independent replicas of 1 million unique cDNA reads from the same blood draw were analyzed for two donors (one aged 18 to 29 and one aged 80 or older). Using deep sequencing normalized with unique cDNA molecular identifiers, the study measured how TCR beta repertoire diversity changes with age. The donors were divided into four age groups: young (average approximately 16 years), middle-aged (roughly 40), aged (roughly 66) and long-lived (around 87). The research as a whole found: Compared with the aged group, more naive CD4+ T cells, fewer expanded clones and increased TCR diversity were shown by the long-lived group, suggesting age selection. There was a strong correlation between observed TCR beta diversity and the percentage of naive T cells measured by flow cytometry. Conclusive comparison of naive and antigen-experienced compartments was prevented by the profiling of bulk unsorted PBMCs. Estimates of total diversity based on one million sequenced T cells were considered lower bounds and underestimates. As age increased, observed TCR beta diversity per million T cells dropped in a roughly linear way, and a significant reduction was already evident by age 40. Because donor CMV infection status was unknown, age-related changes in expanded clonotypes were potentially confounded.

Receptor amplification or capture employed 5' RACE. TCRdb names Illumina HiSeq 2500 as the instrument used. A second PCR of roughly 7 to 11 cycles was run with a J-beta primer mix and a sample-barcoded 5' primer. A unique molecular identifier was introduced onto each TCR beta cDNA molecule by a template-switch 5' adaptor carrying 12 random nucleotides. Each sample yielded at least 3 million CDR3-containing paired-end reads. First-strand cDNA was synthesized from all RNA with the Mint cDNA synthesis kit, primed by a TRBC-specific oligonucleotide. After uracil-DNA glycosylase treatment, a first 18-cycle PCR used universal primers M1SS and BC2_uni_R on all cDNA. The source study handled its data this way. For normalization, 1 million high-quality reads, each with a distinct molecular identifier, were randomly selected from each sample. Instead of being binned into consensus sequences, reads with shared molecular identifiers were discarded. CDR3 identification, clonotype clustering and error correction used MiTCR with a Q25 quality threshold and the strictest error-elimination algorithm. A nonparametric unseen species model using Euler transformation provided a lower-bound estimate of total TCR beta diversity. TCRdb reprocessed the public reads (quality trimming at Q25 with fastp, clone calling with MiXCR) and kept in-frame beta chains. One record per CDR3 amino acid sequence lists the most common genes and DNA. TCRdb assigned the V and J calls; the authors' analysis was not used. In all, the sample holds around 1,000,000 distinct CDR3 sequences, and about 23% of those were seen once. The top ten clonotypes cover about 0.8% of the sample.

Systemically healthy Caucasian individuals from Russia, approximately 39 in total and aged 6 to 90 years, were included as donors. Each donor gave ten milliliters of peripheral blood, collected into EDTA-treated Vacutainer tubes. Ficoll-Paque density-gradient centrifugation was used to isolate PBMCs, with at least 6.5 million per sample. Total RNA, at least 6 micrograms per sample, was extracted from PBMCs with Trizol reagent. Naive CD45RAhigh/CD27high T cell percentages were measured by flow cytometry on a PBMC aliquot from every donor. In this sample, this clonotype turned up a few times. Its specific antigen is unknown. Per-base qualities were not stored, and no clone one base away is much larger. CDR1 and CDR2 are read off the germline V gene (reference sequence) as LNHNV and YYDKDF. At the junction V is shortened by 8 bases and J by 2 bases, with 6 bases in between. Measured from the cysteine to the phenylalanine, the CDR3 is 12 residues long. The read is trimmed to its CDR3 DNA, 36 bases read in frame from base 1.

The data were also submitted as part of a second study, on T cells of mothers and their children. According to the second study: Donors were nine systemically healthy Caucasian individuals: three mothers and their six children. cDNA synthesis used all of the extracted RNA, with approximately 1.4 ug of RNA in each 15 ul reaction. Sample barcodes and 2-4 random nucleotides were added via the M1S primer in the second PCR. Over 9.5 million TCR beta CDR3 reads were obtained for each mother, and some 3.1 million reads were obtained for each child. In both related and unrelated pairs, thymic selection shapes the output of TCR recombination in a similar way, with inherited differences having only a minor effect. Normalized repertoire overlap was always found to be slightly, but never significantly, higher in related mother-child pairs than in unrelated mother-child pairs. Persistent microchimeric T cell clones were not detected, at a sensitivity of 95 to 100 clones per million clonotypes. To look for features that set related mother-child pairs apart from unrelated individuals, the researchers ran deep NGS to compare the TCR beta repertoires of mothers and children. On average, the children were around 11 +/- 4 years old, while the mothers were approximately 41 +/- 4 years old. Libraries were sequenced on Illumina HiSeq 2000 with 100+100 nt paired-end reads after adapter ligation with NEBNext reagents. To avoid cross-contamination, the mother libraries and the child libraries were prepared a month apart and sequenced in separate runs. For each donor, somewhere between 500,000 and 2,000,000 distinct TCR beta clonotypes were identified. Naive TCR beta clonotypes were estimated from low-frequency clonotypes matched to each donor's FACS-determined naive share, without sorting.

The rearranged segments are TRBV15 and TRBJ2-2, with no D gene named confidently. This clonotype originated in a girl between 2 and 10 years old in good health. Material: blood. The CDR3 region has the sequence CATLGNTGELFF. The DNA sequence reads TGTGCCACCCTAGGCAACACCGGGGAGCTGTTTTTT. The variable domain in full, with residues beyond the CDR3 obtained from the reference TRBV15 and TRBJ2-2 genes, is DAMVIQNPRYQVTQFGKPVTLSCSQTLNHNVMYWYQQKSSQAPKLLFHYYDKDFNNEADTPDNFQSRRPNTSFCFLDIRSPGLGDTAMYLCATLGNTGELFFGEGSRLTVL.